These T cell receptor beta chains were read from a single sample in a study of T cell repertoires in cytomegalovirus infection. TCRdb itself ran the reads through MiXCR, one entry per CDR3 protein. Of roughly 230,000 distinct CDR3 sequences listed, roughly an eighth are singletons. The sample consisted of PBMCs. The receptor source for this set is a human donor in good health (CMV status not recorded). Some clones in this sample may be carry-over from other donors' samples. Each CDR3 is given with its conserved first and last residue. Some rows mark clone size as missing; the rest say once, few, many or name a class of expanded clone.

cdr3_aa	j_call	v_call	clone_size	cdr3_length
CASSFSPQGANSPLHF	TRBJ1-6	TRBV12-3/TRBV12-4	.	16
CASSLGGQVSYEQYF	TRBJ2-7	TRBV7-2	many	15
CSAAGSSGGPGNEQFF	TRBJ2-1	TRBV20-1	few	16
CSAGHSNQPQHF	TRBJ1-5	TRBV20-1	few	12
CAISESAPGTGANVLTF	TRBJ2-6	TRBV10-3	many	17
CSARAGGPFNEQFF	TRBJ2-1	TRBV20-1	.	14
CASSGDLVSEAFF	TRBJ1-1	TRBV25-1	few	13
CASSPSLAGVYEQYF	TRBJ2-7	TRBV18	many	15
CSATGGGETQYF	TRBJ2-5	TRBV29-1	once	12
CASSLAGNGETQYF	TRBJ2-5	TRBV7-2	many	14
CSARSGLRYNEQFF	TRBJ2-1	TRBV20-1	few	14
CASSESGLEQYF	TRBJ2-7	TRBV2	.	12
CASSNRGDTGELFF	TRBJ2-2	TRBV6-2/TRBV6-3	few	14